The rows below give T cell receptor beta chains drawn from one sample of a study of response to subunit inactivated influenza vaccine. TCRdb used MiXCR to reprocess the RT-PCR reads, holding one entry per CDR3 protein. Here the sample spans 550,000 to 800,000 distinct CDR3 sequences, approximately 14% being singletons. Material: PBMCs from blood, obtained around 15 days before vaccination. These receptors were taken from a man in his fifties or sixties who received an inactivated influenza vaccine. CDR3s include the opening cysteine and the closing phenylalanine or tryptophan. The D gene is left open where the match is weak. Some rows mark clone size as missing; the rest say once, few, many or name a class of expanded clone.

J,D,V,size,DNA,CDR3
TRBJ2-3,TRBD2,TRBV20-1,.,TGCAGTGCCAGACAAGGGCTAGCGGGAGGCACAGATACGCAGTATTTT,CSARQGLAGGTDTQYF
TRBJ2-3,TRBD2,TRBV11-2,many,TGTGCCAGCAGCCTCGGGACTAGCGGGGGCCGCACAGATACGCAGTATTTT,CASSLGTSGGRTDTQYF
TRBJ2-7,TRBD2,TRBV5-1,.,TGCGCCACCGCTGTCGGGACTAGCGGGTTCTACGAGCAGTACTTC,CATAVGTSGFYEQYF
TRBJ2-6,.,TRBV28,.,TGTGCCAGCAGTTTAACCGGTCCGTCTGGGGCCAACGTCCTGACTTTC,CASSLTGPSGANVLTF
TRBJ1-4,.,TRBV5-1,few,TGCGCCAGCAGCTCCGGGACGGCCGATGAAAAACTGTTTTTT,CASSSGTADEKLFF
TRBJ2-7,TRBD1,TRBV12-3/TRBV12-4,few,TGTGCCAGCAGTTTTTTCCTGACAGGGGTTTACGAGCAGTACTTC,CASSFFLTGVYEQYF
TRBJ2-1,.,TRBV25-1,few,TGTGCCAGCAGTGAAGCCCCCGGGACCACAGGAAACAATGAGCAGTTCTTC,CASSEAPGTTGNNEQFF
TRBJ1-2,TRBD1,TRBV10-3,few,TGTGCCATCAGTGGGACAGGGGACTATGGCTACACCTTC,CAISGTGDYGYTF
TRBJ2-2,.,TRBV7-7,many,TGTGCTAGCAGCCCGCGACTGGGACCGCCCGGGGCCACCGGGGAGCTGTTTTTT,CASSPRLGPPGATGELFF
TRBJ2-2,.,TRBV4-3,.,TGCGCCAGCAGCCAAGGTCCTATCACCGGGGAGCTGTTTTTT,CASSQGPITGELFF
TRBJ2-7,.,TRBV4-2,many,TGTGCCAGCAGCCAAGAAAAGGTTCTGGGATACGAGCAGTACTTC,CASSQEKVLGYEQYF
TRBJ2-2,.,TRBV5-1,.,TGCGCCAGCAGCCTGGATAGGCCCCGAGGCGGGGAGCTGTTTTTT,CASSLDRPRGGELFF
TRBJ2-1,.,TRBV3-1,many,TGTGCCAGCAGCCAAGATCTCCAGGGGTACAATGAGCAGTTCTTC,CASSQDLQGYNEQFF
TRBJ2-7,.,TRBV14,few,TGTGCCAGCAGCCAAGTCAGGGGCTCCCGAGGCGAGCAGTACTTC,CASSQVRGSRGEQYF
TRBJ2-7,.,TRBV6-1,.,TGTGCCAGCAGTGACCGGACAGTCTTCTCCTACGAGCAGTACTTC,CASSDRTVFSYEQYF
TRBJ1-1,.,TRBV15,.,TGTGCCACCAGCAGAGATCCGGCAGGGATAACTGAAGCTTTCTTT,CATSRDPAGITEAFF
TRBJ2-1,TRBD2,TRBV7-9,many,TGTGCCAGCAGACCTAGGACTAGCGGGGGACCTTTTAATGAGCAGTTCTTC,CASRPRTSGGPFNEQFF
TRBJ2-7,TRBD2,TRBV18,few,TGTGCCAGCTCACCACCCCTAGCGGGAGGAGGCTACGAGCAGTACTTC,CASSPPLAGGGYEQYF
TRBJ2-2,TRBD2,TRBV20-1,few,TGCAGTGCTAGTCCCACTAGCGGTAGCACCGGGGAGCTGTTTTTT,CSASPTSGSTGELFF
TRBJ2-1,TRBD2,TRBV7-8,.,TGTGCCAGCAGCTTAGCCTACGAACTCCGGGGGACTAGGTACTACAATGAGCAGTTCTTC,CASSLAYELRGTRYYNEQFF
TRBJ2-3,.,TRBV12-3/TRBV12-4,many,TGTGCCAGCAGTTTAAGACTCACATCTAACACAGATACGCAGTATTTT,CASSLRLTSNTDTQYF
TRBJ2-1,TRBD2,TRBV2,.,TGTGCCAGCAGTGGCACTAGCGGGAGTTTAGGGAGGAATGAGCAGTTCTTC,CASSGTSGSLGRNEQFF
TRBJ2-5,.,TRBV6-2/TRBV6-3,many,TGTGCCAGCAGTTACTGGCTCGACGGAGAATTCCAAGAGACCCAGTACTTC,CASSYWLDGEFQETQYF
TRBJ2-1,TRBD2,TRBV20-1,.,TGCAGTGCCTCCGGCGGGGGATTGGGTGAGCAGTTCTTC,CSASGGGLGEQFF
TRBJ1-2,TRBD1,TRBV12-5,.,TGTGCTAGTGGTTCCAAAGGGGGACAGACCTATGGCTACACCTTC,CASGSKGGQTYGYTF
TRBJ2-7,.,TRBV28,few,TGTGCCAGCAGTTTCCTCCTGGACCCCAGCTCCTACGAGCAGTACTTC,CASSFLLDPSSYEQYF
TRBJ2-7,TRBD2,TRBV27,.,TGTGCCAGCACTCGACTAGCGGGGTCCTACGAGCAGTACTTC,CASTRLAGSYEQYF
TRBJ1-1,TRBD1,TRBV7-9,few,TGTGCCAGCAGCCGGGGGGGACAGGGACGCACTGAAGCTTTCTTT,CASSRGGQGRTEAFF
TRBJ1-5,.,TRBV2,few,TGTGCCAGCAGTGAAGTAGGACTTCAGCCCCAGCATTTT,CASSEVGLQPQHF
TRBJ1-4,.,TRBV20-1,.,TGCAGTGCTAGGTCAACCCTCCCCTCGGCTAATGAAAAACTGTTTTTT,CSARSTLPSANEKLFF
TRBJ2-2,.,TRBV5-1,.,TGCGCCAGCAGACGTCGACCCAACACCGGGGAGCTGTTTTTT,CASRRRPNTGELFF
TRBJ2-1,TRBD1,TRBV5-1,.,TGCGCCAGCAGCCCCGGACAGGGAAACGAGCAGTTCTTC,CASSPGQGNEQFF
TRBJ2-1,.,TRBV30,few,TGTGCCTGCAGTGGGACTCCCCCTTTTTCGGGAGAGCAGTTCTTC,CACSGTPPFSGEQFF
TRBJ2-3,TRBD2,TRBV7-9,.,TGTGCCAGCAGCTTACGGCGGGGGGATAGCACAGATACGCAGTATTTT,CASSLRRGDSTDTQYF
TRBJ1-1,.,TRBV9,.,TGTGCCAGCAGCGTAGGTATGCGCATGAACACTGAAGCTTTCTTT,CASSVGMRMNTEAFF
TRBJ1-3,.,TRBV4-3,.,TGCGCCAGCAGCCAAGATATCGTCAGGGAAACTGGAAACACCATATATTTT,CASSQDIVRETGNTIYF
TRBJ2-5,.,TRBV2,few,TGTGCCAGCACACCTATGGAGGGGTTACAAGAGACCCAGTACTTC,CASTPMEGLQETQYF
TRBJ2-1,.,TRBV19,.,TGTGCCAGTAGTATAGTTCAGACTTATCGGCAGTTCTTC,CASSIVQTYRQFF
TRBJ2-1,.,TRBV7-3,few,TGTGCCAGCAGCTCCCGCCTGGGTGAGCAGTTCTTC,CASSSRLGEQFF
TRBJ2-3,TRBD2,TRBV7-2,many,TGTGCCAGCAGCCGTCGGGAGGGGATCCTCACAGATACGCAGTATTTT,CASSRREGILTDTQYF
TRBJ1-6,.,TRBV4-2,few,TGTGCCAGCAGCCAAGCGGGGAGAGGTTCACCCCTCCACTTT,CASSQAGRGSPLHF
TRBJ2-7,TRBD2,TRBV6-2/TRBV6-3,few,TGTGCCAGCAGGCAACTAGCGGGGAACTCCTACGAGCAGTACTTC,CASRQLAGNSYEQYF
TRBJ2-7,.,TRBV5-1,few,TGCGCCAGCAGTTTTGGGATAGGAGACGAGCAGTACTTC,CASSFGIGDEQYF
TRBJ2-5,TRBD2,TRBV12-3/TRBV12-4,many,TGTGCCAGCAGTTTTTTGGCCGGGGGGGCCGGAGAGACCCAGTACTTC,CASSFLAGGAGETQYF
TRBJ2-7,TRBD2,TRBV7-2,.,TGTGCCAGCAGCAACCGGGAGGGCCCCTACGAGCAGTACTTC,CASSNREGPYEQYF
TRBJ2-1,TRBD2,TRBV10-3,.,TGTGCCATCAGTGAGGGTTTAGGACTAGCGGGTTCTGAGCAGTTCTTC,CAISEGLGLAGSEQFF
TRBJ2-1,.,TRBV18,.,TGTGCCAGCTCACCAGACACGGGACACCGGGGGATCTTC,CASSPDTGHRGIF
TRBJ1-4,.,TRBV5-1,.,TGCGCCAGCAGCTTGTACCAGGCAACTAATGAAAAACTGTTTTTT,CASSLYQATNEKLFF
TRBJ1-2,.,TRBV4-1,few,TGCGCCAGCAGCCAAACCGGGCGGGGGCAGGGTAACTATGGCTACACCTTC,CASSQTGRGQGNYGYTF
TRBJ2-3,TRBD1,TRBV6-1,few,TGTGCCAGCAGTAGGACAGGGGGCTACGCAGATACGCAGTATTTT,CASSRTGGYADTQYF
TRBJ2-7,TRBD2,TRBV28,many,TGTGCCAGCAGTAACCCCAGCGGGAGTTTGTACGAGCAGTACTTC,CASSNPSGSLYEQYF
TRBJ1-5,TRBD1,TRBV19,.,TGTGACAGTAGGGGGCCGGGACAGGGTTCCAATCAGCCCCAGCATTTT,CDSRGPGQGSNQPQHF
TRBJ2-1,TRBD1,TRBV10-3,few,TGTGCCATCAGTGAGTCGATAATTCTTGCGGGACAGGGCCACAATGAGCAGTTCTTC,CAISESIILAGQGHNEQFF
TRBJ2-2,.,TRBV4-1,many,TGCGCCAGCAGCCCGATTGGGCGGAGGAGGAACACCGGGGAGCTGTTTTTT,CASSPIGRRRNTGELFF
TRBJ1-2,TRBD1,TRBV12-3/TRBV12-4,few,TGTGCCAGCACGCGGACAGGGGTCTATGGCTACACCTTC,CASTRTGVYGYTF
TRBJ2-7,.,TRBV7-8,few,TGTGCCAGCAGCCACTCCTACCGATACAGGGGCGGGAGCTCCTACGAGCAGTACTTC,CASSHSYRYRGGSSYEQYF
TRBJ2-7,.,TRBV10-3,.,TGTGCCATCAGTGAGGAGACACCAGGGGACGAGCAGTACTTC,CAISEETPGDEQYF
TRBJ1-1,TRBD1,TRBV3-1,.,TGTGCCACCACCCGCGGGGCAGGGGGTGACACTGAAGCTTTCTTT,CATTRGAGGDTEAFF
TRBJ2-6,TRBD1,TRBV6-2/TRBV6-3,.,TGTGCCAGCAGATACCGAGACAGGGCCTACCCCTCTGGGGCCAACGTCCTGACTTTC,CASRYRDRAYPSGANVLTF